This TCR beta chain was sequenced in a study of molecular identifiers for immune sequencing clone quantification. General observations from the study: Naive cells had under 1% of molecules in clones above 20 RNA copies, effectors over 99%. Single-cell amounts of spiked Jurkat TCR RNA were reportedly detectable among over 750,000 naive cells.

Note on this clonotype: Its antigen remains unidentified.

Germline-derived CDR1 and CDR2 are MNHEY and SVGAGI. Trimming left V 5 bases short and J 0 bases short, with 17 bases between. The CDR3 runs 16 residues. For bulk TCR libraries, previously described methods and listed TCR primers were used. In TCRdb, the PCR reads were re-called with MiXCR into one record per CDR3 protein. In the table there are under 350,000 distinct CDR3 sequences, 24% of which are singletons. Sequencing libraries of naive CD8 cells derived from around 20,000 to 1,000,000 sorted cells with 10%, 30% or 50% RNA. The genes are TRBV6-5 and TRBJ2-7; D might be TRBD2 (6 bases). This clonotype was sampled from a human donor in good health. Some libraries in this study had Jurkat cell RNA spiked in. Material: naive CD8+ T cells from blood, with Jurkat cell RNA spiked in. The sample's subset: FACS-sorted CD8+CD4-CCR7+CD45RA+ naive T cells. The CDR3 here is CASSPLSGGSSYEQYF. The CDR3, as DNA: TGTGCCAGCAGTCCTCTGTCCGGGGGAAGCTCCTACGAGCAGTACTTC.